The 8 T cell receptor beta chains listed next were all sequenced from one sample in a study of tumor-infiltrating lymphocytes in primary liver carcinoma. The blood RNA (from unsorted whole blood) was obtained, and germline DNA was also extracted. Starting from approximately 470 ng of total RNA, TCR beta cDNA was produced with a primer in the constant region. ARM-PCR, slightly modified, supplied the TCR beta libraries through three nested multiplex PCR rounds. TRBV1-TRBV30 forward primers and a C-beta reverse primer were used in the first two PCR rounds, which each ran for ten to eleven cycles. One entry per CDR3 protein, called by TCRdb with MiXCR from the multiplex PCR reads. The sample contains approximately 330,000 distinct CDR3 sequences, roughly 61% of which appear only once. Specimen: peripheral blood. The source of these receptors is a man in his forties with primary liver carcinoma and hepatitis B virus infection.

Remarks on this clonotype: The junction shows a germline mismatch at one end, possibly a read error. This chain uses TRBV4-3 with TRBJ2-3, with D tentatively TRBD2 (6 bases). Germline assignment: CDR1 LGHNA and CDR2 YSLEER. The length of the CDR3 is 15 residues. In nucleotides, the CDR3 is TGTGCCAGCAGCCAAGAAGTTAGGAGGGCAGAAACGCACTATTTT. Its protein product is CASSQEVRRAETHYF.

There are a few counts of this clonotype. This may stem from a read error, because a much larger clone lies one nucleotide away. V gene TRBV12-3 or TRBV12-4 combines with J gene TRBJ2-1; 7 nucleotides line up with TRBD1. The CDR3 spans 12 residues. CDR3 nucleotide sequence: TGTGTCAGCAGAGCGACAGGGAATGAGCAGTTCTTC. Translated, it gives CVSRATGNEQFF.

As regards this clonotype: A much larger clone is a single base away; this may be a read error. The chain is built from TRBV6-5 and TRBJ2-2; 7 bases fit TRBD1. CDR3 size: 15 residues. Germline assignment: CDR1 MNHEY and CDR2 SVGAGI. The DNA of the CDR3 is TGTGCCTGCAGTTCCAAGCCGACAGGGACCGGGGAGCTGTTTTTT. Translation gives CACSSKPTGTGELFF.

The table lists this clonotype with a few counts. The chain employs TRBV6-5 and TRBJ1-1, with 11 bases aligning to TRBD1. CDR3 length equals 15 residues. Trimming took 5 bases from V and 5 from J; bases not matched to a gene: 7. Germline CDR1 reads MNHEY; CDR2 reads SVGAGI. The CDR3 coding sequence is TGTGCCAGCAGTCAGGACAGGGGGCGGGAGACTGAAGCTTTCTTT. This translates into CASSQDRGRETEAFF.

In its sample, this clonotype was seen many times. This chain links TRBV29-1 with TRBJ1-3; D not resolved. Germline-derived CDR1 and CDR2 are SQVTM and ANQGSEA. The V and J ends lost 5 bases and 0 bases respectively, with 11 bases between them. This CDR3 comprises 14 residues. In DNA form, the CDR3 reads TGCAGCGTTCGACCCGTCCCCTCTGGAAACACCATATATTTT. This encodes CSVRPVPSGNTIYF.

The rearrangement joins TRBV12-3 or TRBV12-4 to TRBJ2-5, with TRBD1 matching 11 bases. The CDR3 has 15 amino acids. V lost 7 bases to trimming and J lost 5 bases; unmatched junction nucleotides: 9. In DNA form, the CDR3 reads TGTGCCAGCAATTCTCCGGGGGACAGGGGGGAGACCCAGTACTTC. Encoded protein: CASNSPGDRGETQYF.

This clonotype was detected ten times or more. The chain joins TRBV10-3 to TRBJ2-7, with 7 positions matching TRBD2. Germline loops: CDR1 ENHRY, CDR2 SYGVKD. This CDR3 region has 15 residues. After removal of 5 bases from V and 0 bases from J, the junction contained 7 bases not matched to a gene. As DNA, the CDR3 is TGTGCCATCAGTTTCGGTACTAGCGACTCCTACGAGCAGTACTTC. Translated, it gives CAISFGTSDSYEQYF.

Concerning this clonotype: A junction end diverges from the germline sequence, so it may reflect a read error. The chain combines TRBV28 with TRBJ1-2, with D uncertain. Looked up from germline, CDR1 is MDHEN and CDR2 is SYDVKM. The length of the CDR3 is 10 residues. CDR3 sequence reads: CASSRYGYNF. DNA of the CDR3: TGTGCCAGCAGCCGCTATGGCTACAACTTC.